This entry features one T cell receptor (beta chain) sequence. Its antigen is unknown. The data stem from a study of Tregs in tolerant kidney transplant recipients. Study-level information: Related graft donors supplied nonmyeloablative bone marrow transplants, and mixed chimerism was transient. Findings of the study overall: Findings come from small patient numbers and require larger validation. Expanding Tregs on activated donor B cells appeared to best identify donor-specific TCRbeta clones.

Sequencing was performed with immunoSEQ multiplex PCR; in TCRdb, only in-frame clones are kept and a portion is missing. The sample has approximately 99,000 clones, roughly 89% seen once. The CDR3 is 14 residues long. Trimming shortened V by 3 bases and J by 5 bases, and 13 bases separated the two germline ends. Per germline, CDR1 WNHNN and CDR2 SYGVQD (reference sequence). The genes are TRBV10-1 and TRBJ2-5; perhaps TRBD1 as D (5 bases). The receptor comes from a human donor who received a combined kidney and bone marrow transplant. Sequencing used CD4+ T cells from blood, obtained before the transplant. CDR3 sequence: CASSDRAEPETQYF. The CDR3 DNA sequence: TGCGCCAGCAGTGACAGGGCGGAGCCGGAGACCCAGTACTTC.